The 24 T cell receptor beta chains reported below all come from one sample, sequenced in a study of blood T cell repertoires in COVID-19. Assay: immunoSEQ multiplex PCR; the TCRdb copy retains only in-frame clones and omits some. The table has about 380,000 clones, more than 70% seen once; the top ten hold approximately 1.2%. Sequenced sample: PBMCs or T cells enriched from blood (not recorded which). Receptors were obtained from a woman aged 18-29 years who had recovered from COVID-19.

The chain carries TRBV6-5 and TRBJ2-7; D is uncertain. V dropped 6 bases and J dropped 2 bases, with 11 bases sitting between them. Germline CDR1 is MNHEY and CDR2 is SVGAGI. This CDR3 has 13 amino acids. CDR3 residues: CASSVVGAYEQYF. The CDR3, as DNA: TGTGCCAGCAGCGTTGTAGGAGCCTACGAGCAGTACTTC.

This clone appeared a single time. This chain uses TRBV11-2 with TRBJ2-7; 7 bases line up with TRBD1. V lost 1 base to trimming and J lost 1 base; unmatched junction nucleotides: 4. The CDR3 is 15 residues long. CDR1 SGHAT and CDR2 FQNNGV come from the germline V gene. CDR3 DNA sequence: TGTGCCAGCAGCTTAGGACAGGGATGGTCCTACGAGCAGTACTTC. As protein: CASSLGQGWSYEQYF. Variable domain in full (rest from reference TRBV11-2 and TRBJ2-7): EAGVAQSPRYKIIEKRQSVAFWCNPISGHATLYWYQQILGQGPKLLIQFQNNGVVDDSQLPKDRFSAERLKGVDSTLKIQPAKLEDSAVYLCASSLGQGWSYEQYFGPGTRLTVT.

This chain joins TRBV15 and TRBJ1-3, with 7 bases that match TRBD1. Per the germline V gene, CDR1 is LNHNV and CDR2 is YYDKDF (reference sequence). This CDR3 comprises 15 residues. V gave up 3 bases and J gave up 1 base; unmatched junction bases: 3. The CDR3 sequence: CATSREQGSGNTIYF. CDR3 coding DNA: TGTGCCACCAGCAGGGAACAGGGGTCTGGAAACACCATATATTTT.

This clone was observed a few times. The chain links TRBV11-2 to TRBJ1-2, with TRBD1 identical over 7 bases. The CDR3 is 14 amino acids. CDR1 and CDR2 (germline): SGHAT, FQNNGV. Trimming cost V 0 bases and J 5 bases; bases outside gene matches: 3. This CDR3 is CASSLEGTAYGYTF. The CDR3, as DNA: TGTGCCAGCAGCTTAGAGGGGACAGCATATGGCTACACCTTC.

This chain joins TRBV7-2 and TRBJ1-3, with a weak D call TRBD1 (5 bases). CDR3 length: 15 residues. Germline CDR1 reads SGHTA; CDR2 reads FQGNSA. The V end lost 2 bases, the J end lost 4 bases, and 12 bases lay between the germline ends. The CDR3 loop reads CASSLSWGPGNTIYF. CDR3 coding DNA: TGTGCCAGCAGCTTATCGTGGGGCCCCGGAAACACCATATATTTT.

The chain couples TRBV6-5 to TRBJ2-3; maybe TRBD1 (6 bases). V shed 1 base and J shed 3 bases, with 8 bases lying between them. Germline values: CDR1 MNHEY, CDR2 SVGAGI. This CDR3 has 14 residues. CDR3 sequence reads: CASSYLRGTDTQYF. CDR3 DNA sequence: TGTGCCAGCAGTTACTTAAGGGGGACAGATACGCAGTATTTT.

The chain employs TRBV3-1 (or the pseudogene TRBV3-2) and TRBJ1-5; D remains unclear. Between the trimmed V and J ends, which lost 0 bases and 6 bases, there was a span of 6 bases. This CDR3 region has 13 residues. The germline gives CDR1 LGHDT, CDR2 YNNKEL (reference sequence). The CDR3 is CASSQEEGQPQHF. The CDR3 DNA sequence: TGTGCCAGCAGCCAAGAGGAGGGTCAGCCCCAGCATTTT.

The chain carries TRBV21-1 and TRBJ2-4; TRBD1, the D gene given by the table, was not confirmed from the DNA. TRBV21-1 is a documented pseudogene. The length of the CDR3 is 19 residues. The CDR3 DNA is TGTGCCAGCAGCAAAGCGCTTTGGTTGGCAGGGGCCACCGGAAACATTCAGTACTTC. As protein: CASSKALWLAGATGNIQYF.

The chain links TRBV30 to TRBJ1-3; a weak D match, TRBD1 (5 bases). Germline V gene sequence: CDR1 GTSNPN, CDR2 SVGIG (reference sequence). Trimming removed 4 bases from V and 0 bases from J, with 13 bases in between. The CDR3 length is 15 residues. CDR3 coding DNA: TGTGCCTGGACCCGGAGGGGAAGCTCTGGAAACACCATATATTTT. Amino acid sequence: CAWTRRGSSGNTIYF.

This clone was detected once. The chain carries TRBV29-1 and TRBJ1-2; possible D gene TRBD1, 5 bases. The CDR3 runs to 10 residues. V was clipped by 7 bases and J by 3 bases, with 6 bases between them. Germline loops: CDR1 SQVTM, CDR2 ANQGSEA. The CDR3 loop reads CSAQDYGYTF. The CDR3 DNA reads TGCAGCGCACAGGACTATGGCTACACCTTC.

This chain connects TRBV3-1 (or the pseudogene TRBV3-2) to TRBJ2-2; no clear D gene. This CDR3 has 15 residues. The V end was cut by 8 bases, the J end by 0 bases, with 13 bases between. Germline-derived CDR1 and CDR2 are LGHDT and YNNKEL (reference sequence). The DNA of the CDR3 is TGTGCCAGCGGGCCACGGCCGTCGAACACCGGGGAGCTGTTTTTT. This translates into CASGPRPSNTGELFF.

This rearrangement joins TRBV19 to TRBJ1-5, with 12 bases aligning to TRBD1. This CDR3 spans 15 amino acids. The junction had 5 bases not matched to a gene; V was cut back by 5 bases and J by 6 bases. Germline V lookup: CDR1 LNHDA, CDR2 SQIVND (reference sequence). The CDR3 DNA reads TGTGCCAGTAGTCCCGGGACAGGGGGCTCTCAGCCCCAGCATTTT. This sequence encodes CASSPGTGGSQPQHF. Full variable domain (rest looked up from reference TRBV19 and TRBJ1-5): DGGITQSPKYLFRKEGQNVTLSCEQNLNHDAMYWYRQDPGQGLRLIYYSQIVNDFQKGDIAEGYSVSREKKESFPLTVTSAQKNPTAFYLCASSPGTGGSQPQHFGDGTRLSIL.

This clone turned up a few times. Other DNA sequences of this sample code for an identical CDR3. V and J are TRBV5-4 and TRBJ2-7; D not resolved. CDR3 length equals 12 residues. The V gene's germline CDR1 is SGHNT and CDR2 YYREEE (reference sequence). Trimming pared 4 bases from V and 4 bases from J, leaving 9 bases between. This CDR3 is CASSLDTYEQYF. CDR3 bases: TGTGCCAGCAGCCTCGACACATACGAGCAGTACTTC.

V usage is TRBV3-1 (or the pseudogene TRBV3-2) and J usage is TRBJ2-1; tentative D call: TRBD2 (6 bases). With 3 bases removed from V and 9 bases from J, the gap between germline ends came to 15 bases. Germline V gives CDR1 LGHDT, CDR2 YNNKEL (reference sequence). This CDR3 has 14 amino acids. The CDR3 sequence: CASSHVRLGVEQFF. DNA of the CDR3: TGTGCCAGCAGCCATGTCCGACTAGGGGTTGAGCAGTTCTTC.

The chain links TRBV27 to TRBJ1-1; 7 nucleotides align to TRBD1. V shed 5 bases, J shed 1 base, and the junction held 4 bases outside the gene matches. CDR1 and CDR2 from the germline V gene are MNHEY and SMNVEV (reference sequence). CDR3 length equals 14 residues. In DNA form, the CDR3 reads TGTGCCAGCAGTGTAGGACAGGCGAACACTGAAGCTTTCTTT. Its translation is CASSVGQANTEAFF.

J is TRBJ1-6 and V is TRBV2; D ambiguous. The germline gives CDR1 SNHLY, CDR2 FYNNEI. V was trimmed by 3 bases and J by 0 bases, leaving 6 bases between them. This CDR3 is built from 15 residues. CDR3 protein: CASSDPSSYNSPLHF. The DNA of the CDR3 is TGTGCCAGCAGTGATCCGAGCTCCTATAATTCACCCCTCCACTTT.

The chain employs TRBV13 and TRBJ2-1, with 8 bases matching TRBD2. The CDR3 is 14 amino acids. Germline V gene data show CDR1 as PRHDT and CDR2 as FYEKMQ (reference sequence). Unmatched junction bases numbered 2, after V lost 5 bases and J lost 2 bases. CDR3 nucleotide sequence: TGTGCCAGCAGCCTCGGGGGGGCCTACAATGAGCAGTTCTTC. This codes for CASSLGGAYNEQFF.

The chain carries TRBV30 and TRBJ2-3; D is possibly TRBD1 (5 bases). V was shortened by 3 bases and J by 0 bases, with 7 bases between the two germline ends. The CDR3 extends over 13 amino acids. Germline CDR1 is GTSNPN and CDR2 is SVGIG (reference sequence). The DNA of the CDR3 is TGTGCCTGGAGGCAGGGAAGCACAGATACGCAGTATTTT. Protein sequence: CAWRQGSTDTQYF.

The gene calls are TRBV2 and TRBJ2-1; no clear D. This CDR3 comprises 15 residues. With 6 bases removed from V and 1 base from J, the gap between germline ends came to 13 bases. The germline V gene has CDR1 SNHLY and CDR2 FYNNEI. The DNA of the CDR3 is TGTGCCAGCAGCGTTATTGAGGATTCCTACAATGAGCAGTTCTTC. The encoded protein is CASSVIEDSYNEQFF.

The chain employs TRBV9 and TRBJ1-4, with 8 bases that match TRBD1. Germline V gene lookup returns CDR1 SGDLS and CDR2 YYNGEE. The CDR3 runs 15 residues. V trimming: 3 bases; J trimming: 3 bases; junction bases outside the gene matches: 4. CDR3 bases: TGTGCCAGCAGCGCTCACAGGGGGTCTAATGAAAAACTGTTTTTT. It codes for CASSAHRGSNEKLFF. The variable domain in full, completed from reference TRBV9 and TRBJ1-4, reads DSGVTQTPKHLITATGQRVTLRCSPRSGDLSVYWYQQSLDQGLQFLIQYYNGEERAKGNILERFSAQQFPDLHSELNLSSLELGDSALYFCASSAHRGSNEKLFFGSGTQLSVL.

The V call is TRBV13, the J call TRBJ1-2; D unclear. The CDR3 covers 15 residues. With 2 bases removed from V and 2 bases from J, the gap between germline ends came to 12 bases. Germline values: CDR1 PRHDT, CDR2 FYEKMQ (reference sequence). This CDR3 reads CASSLFYGVNYGYTF. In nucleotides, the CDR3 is TGTGCCAGCAGCTTATTCTACGGGGTAAACTATGGCTACACCTTC.

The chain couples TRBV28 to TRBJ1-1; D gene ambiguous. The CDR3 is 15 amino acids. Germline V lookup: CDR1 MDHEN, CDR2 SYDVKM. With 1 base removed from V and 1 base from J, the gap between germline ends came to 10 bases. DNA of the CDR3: TGTGCCAGCAGTTTATTGATGGAGAGGAACACTGAAGCTTTCTTT. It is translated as CASSLLMERNTEAFF.

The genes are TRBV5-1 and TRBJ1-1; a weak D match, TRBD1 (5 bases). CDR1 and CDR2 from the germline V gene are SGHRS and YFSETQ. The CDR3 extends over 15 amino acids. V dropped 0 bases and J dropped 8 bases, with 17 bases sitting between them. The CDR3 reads CASSLEAGRAGEAFF. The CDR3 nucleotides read TGCGCCAGCAGCTTGGAAGCAGGGAGGGCCGGGGAAGCTTTCTTT.

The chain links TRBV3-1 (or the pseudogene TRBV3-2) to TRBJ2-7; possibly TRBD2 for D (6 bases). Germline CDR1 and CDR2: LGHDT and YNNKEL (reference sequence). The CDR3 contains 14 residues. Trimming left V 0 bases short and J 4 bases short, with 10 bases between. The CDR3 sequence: CASSQEGLAYEQYF. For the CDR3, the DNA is TGTGCCAGCAGCCAAGAGGGGCTAGCGTACGAGCAGTACTTC.